The clone carrying this T cell receptor (beta chain) came up once. Its antigen is as yet unknown. The treatment denotes: roughly 19 received Ad26.COV2.S at low or high dose, single or two shots; about 5 received placebo; per-sample allocation not given. Specimens were obtained on day 63 following the first vaccine or placebo injection. Ad26.COV2.S expressed prefusion-stabilized spike from the original Wuhan strain. V was clipped by 3 bases and J by 4 bases, with 15 bases between them. Germline CDR1 and CDR2: ENHRY and SYGVKD. CDR3 length equals 15 residues. The data were produced by immunoSEQ multiplex PCR, yet TCRdb's version contains in-frame clones alone and is incomplete. Counted here are a few hundred thousand clones, roughly 90% occurring once; the ten biggest clones make up around 5.5%. The data were obtained in a study of Ad26.COV2.S vaccination and SARS-CoV-2 variants. Study observations and caveats: Post-vaccination spike-specific CD8+ and CD4+ T cell responses reportedly had substantial breadth.

This clonotype was obtained from a person between 18 and 65 years old who received the Ad26.COV2.S COVID-19 vaccine or a placebo. Sequences were derived from peripheral blood, sampled in a trial of Ad26.COV2.S vaccine versus placebo. V is TRBV10-3 and J is TRBJ1-1; a weak D match, TRBD1 (6 bases). The CDR3 region has the DNA TGTGCCATCAGTGATCCCCTAGGGGGTGGCACTGAAGCTTTCTTT. Its protein product is CAISDPLGGGTEAFF.